This T cell receptor (beta chain) derives from a study of shared clonotypes between healthy human individuals. Overall study findings and caveats: Across a handful of donors, naive CD4 shared 4.5% to 6%, naive CD8 less than 4%, memory CD4 2% to 2.5%, memory CD8 around 0.36%.

With respect to this clone: Antigen specificity is unknown.

Study donors comprised healthy, HIV-negative adults devoid of recent acute infection or vaccination. Donors were Caucasian adults residing in Nashville, Tennessee, USA. In the source study's methods: ImmunoSEQ output held junction-only sequences without quality scores, so filtering differed. The data were produced by immunoSEQ multiplex PCR, yet TCRdb's version contains in-frame clones alone and is incomplete. V and J calls and clone size are given by that table; D and trimming were obtained from the DNA. The profile shows more than 850,000 clones, approximately 80% of them singletons. The germline CDR1 and CDR2 sequences are SGHDT and YYEEEE. The V and J ends lost 1 base and 0 bases respectively, with 10 bases between them. This CDR3 comprises 15 residues.

The sample was memory CD4+ T cells from PBMCs. Subset of the sample: CD45RA-negative fraction. The chain employs TRBV5-6 and TRBJ1-1; D is unresolved. The source is a man aged 18 to 30 in good health. Some clones in this sample may be carry-over from other donors' samples. CDR3 residues: CASSLRNLVNTEAFF. For the CDR3, the DNA is TGTGCCAGCAGCTTGAGGAATCTGGTGAACACTGAAGCTTTCTTT. Complete variable domain (other parts from reference TRBV5-6 and TRBJ1-1): DAGVTQSPTHLIKTRGQQVTLRCSPKSGHDTVSWYQQALGQGPQFIFQYYEEEERQRGNFPDRFSGHQFPNYSSELNVNALLLGDSALYLCASSLRNLVNTEAFFGQGTRLTVV.